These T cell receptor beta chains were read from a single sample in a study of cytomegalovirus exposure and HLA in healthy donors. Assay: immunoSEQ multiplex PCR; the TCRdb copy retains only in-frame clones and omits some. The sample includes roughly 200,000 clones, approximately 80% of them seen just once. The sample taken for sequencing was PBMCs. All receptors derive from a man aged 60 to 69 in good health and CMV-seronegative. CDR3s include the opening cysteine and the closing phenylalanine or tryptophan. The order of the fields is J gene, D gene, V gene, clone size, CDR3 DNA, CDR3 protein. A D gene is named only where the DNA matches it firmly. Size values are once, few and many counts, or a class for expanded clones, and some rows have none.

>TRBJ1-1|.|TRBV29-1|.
TGCAGCGTTCTGAGGAGGGGAGAGGAAAAAACTGAAGCTTTCTTT
CSVLRRGEEKTEAFF
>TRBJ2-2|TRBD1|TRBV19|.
TGTGCCAGTAGTATAAGTACAGGGGCGGCCGGGGAGCTGTTTTTT
CASSISTGAAGELFF
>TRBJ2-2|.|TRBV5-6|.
TGTGCCAGCAGCGCCCCTTTAAGGAGCGGGGAGCTGTTTTTT
CASSAPLRSGELFF
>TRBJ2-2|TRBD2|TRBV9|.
TGTGCCAGCAGCGTAGGACTAGCGGGGAACACCGGGGAGCTGTTTTTT
CASSVGLAGNTGELFF
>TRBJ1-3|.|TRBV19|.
TGTGCCAGTAGGGCCATCTCATCTGGAAACACCATATATTTT
CASRAISSGNTIYF
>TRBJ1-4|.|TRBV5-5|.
TGTGCCAGCAGCCCCACAGGGTACCCAAGCGAAAAACTGTTTTTT
CASSPTGYPSEKLFF
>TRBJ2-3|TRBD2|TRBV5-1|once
TGCGCCAGCAGCACGGCGGGGGGGCTAGATACGCAGTATTTT
CASSTAGGLDTQYF
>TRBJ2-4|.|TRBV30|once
TGTGCCTGGAGTCAGGGTGTCGGGAACATTCAGTACTTC
CAWSQGVGNIQYF
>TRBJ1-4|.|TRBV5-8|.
TGTGCCAGCAGCTTGAGATCGGGTACTAATGAAAAACTGTTTTTT
CASSLRSGTNEKLFF
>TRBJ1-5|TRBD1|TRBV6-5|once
TGTGCCACCAGACAGGGTGGCAATCAGCCCCAGCATTTT
CATRQGGNQPQHF
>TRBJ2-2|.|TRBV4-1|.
TGCGCCAGCAGCCAAGATTTCGGCAGGGTGAACACCGGGGAGCTGTTTTTT
CASSQDFGRVNTGELFF
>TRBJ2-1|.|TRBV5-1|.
TGCGCCAGCAGCTTCGGGAGCGGCACCTACAATGAGCAGTTCTTC
CASSFGSGTYNEQFF
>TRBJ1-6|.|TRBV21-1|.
TGTGCCAGCAGCAAAGCAGGGGGCGACGGCAATTCACCCCTCCACTTT
CASSKAGGDGNSPLHF
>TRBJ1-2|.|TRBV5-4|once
TGTGCCAGCAGCTTTTCCGTGAGTTATGGCTACACCTTC
CASSFSVSYGYTF